This T cell receptor (beta chain) was found in a study of PD-1 blockade in classical Hodgkin lymphoma. At the level of the study: Intravenous nivolumab at 3 mg/kg was given to patients every 2 weeks.

General observations from the study: The study found that TCR diversity rose significantly by C4D1 in CD4+ but not CD8+ cells.

Each patient experienced a relapse that followed autologous stem cell transplantation, and brentuximab vedotin exposure varied. Progressive disease, partial response or complete response was each patient's best response. Generated by immunoSEQ multiplex PCR, the TCRdb table keeps only in-frame clones and is missing some. The sample carries 95,000 to 100,000 clones, roughly 91% recorded once. As regards this clone: What it binds is unknown.

The CDR3 consists of 15 residues. Germline CDR1 MNHEY, CDR2 SVGAGI. Deletions cut 5 bases from V and 4 bases from J, with 17 bases between. The sequencing used peripheral blood mononuclear cells (PBMCs), collected before the second cycle of nivolumab. V gene TRBV6-5 combines with J gene TRBJ1-1; D is unresolved. This sequence originates from a human donor with classical Hodgkin lymphoma. The CDR3, as DNA: TGTGCCAGCAGTCAATCCCGGAGAACGAGCACTGAAGCTTTCTTT. Amino acid sequence: CASSQSRRTSTEAFF.